The present entry profiles one T cell receptor beta chain with its context. Additional DNA sequences in this sample encode the identical CDR3. This entry belongs to a study of beta chain features in type 1 diabetes. The CDR3 is 14 amino acids. Germline CDR1 is KGHSH and CDR2 is LQKENI. Trimming removed 2 bases from V and 0 bases from J, with 5 bases in between. The study reverse transcribed the entire isolated RNA, so it sequenced expressed TCRB transcripts. The protocol was immunoSEQ multiplex PCR, while the TCRdb copy is restricted to in-frame clones and leaves out a portion. The table shows around 310,000 clones, with 11% occurring only once.

The J gene is TRBJ2-1, the V gene TRBV18; TRBD1 is a possible D gene (5 bases). Sequencing was done on a sample of naive CD4+ T cells from blood. The sequence was obtained from a young woman in good health. Here the CDR3 DNA reads TGTGCCAGCTCACCAGACAGCTCCTACAATGAGCAGTTCTTC. The encoded protein is CASSPDSSYNEQFF.